Sequencing of this T cell receptor (beta chain) was carried out in a study of T cells in Graves' hyperthyroidism and ophthalmopathy. Study-level findings and limits: Model-based prediction identified ophthalmopathy a median around seven months prior to its onset.

This clonotype has at least ten counts. The antigen is undetermined. This CDR3 has 17 residues. CDR1 MGHRA and CDR2 YSYEKL come from the germline V gene. V dropped 0 bases and J dropped 8 bases, with 22 bases sitting between them. Amplification of TCR beta CDR3 regions was performed using RNA transcripts as template. The TCR CDR3 first-round RT-PCR relied on the HTBI primer set. TCRdb re-derived calls from the multiplex PCR reads in MiXCR, one entry per CDR3 protein. The profile covers 550,000 to 600,000 distinct CDR3 sequences, with 35% to 55% appearing a single time and under 20% taken by the ten largest. Uncontrolled infection, other autoimmune disease, pregnancy or lactation disqualified patients from enrolment.

The source of this sequence is an adult woman with Graves' disease, either hyperthyroidism or ophthalmopathy (not recorded which). V and J are TRBV4-1 and TRBJ1-2; maybe TRBD1 (5 bases). Sequenced: peripheral blood or thyroid tissue (not recorded which). CDR3 nucleotide sequence: TGCGCCAGCAGCCAAGAAGGGCCCAGGGCTAGTCGGTTAGGCTACACCTTC. Translated: CASSQEGPRASRLGYTF.